A single sample is the source of the 9 T cell receptor beta chains below, sequenced in a study of blood T cell repertoires in COVID-19. Assay used: immunoSEQ multiplex PCR; TCRdb lists only in-frame clones, some missing. The sample comprises 250,000 to 300,000 clones, around 90% of which are singletons, and 2% to 2.5% rests with the top ten. The sample consisted of PBMCs or T cells enriched from blood (not recorded which). These receptors came from a woman aged 55-69 years in a cohort exposed to, infected with or recovered from COVID-19 (not recorded which).

V is TRBV2 and J is TRBJ1-5, with 8 bases lining up with TRBD1. Germline CDR1 and CDR2: SNHLY and FYNNEI. Germline trimming cut 5 bases from V and 5 bases from J; bases unmatched to any gene: 5. This CDR3 is 14 amino acids long. The CDR3 sequence is CASSHRGMDQPQHF. The CDR3 DNA is TGTGCCAGCAGTCACAGGGGGATGGATCAGCCCCAGCATTTT.

CDR3 DNA sequence: TGCGCCAGCAGCTTAGTTGGGGGTAGCGGGTACGAGCAGTACTTC. Translating gives CASSLVGGSGYEQYF. The chain employs TRBV5-1 and TRBJ2-7; 7 bases map to TRBD2. This CDR3 is built from 15 residues. In germline, CDR1 is SGHRS, CDR2 YFSETQ. The junction had 9 bases not matched to a gene; V was cut back by 2 bases and J by 4 bases. Full variable domain (outside the CDR3, taken from reference TRBV5-1 and TRBJ2-7): KAGVTQTPRYLIKTRGQQVTLSCSPISGHRSVSWYQQTPGQGLQFLFEYFSETQRNKGNFPGRFSGRQFSNSRSEMNVSTLELGDSALYLCASSLVGGSGYEQYFGPGTRLTVT.

This chain uses TRBV7-3 with TRBJ2-3; the D gene is possibly TRBD2 (6 bases). V was trimmed by 3 bases and J by 3 bases, leaving 13 bases between them. Looked up from germline, CDR1 is SGHTA and CDR2 is FQGTGA. CDR3 length equals 15 residues. CDR3 residues: CASSFWRAGTDTQYF. In nucleotides, the CDR3 is TGTGCCAGCAGCTTTTGGAGGGCCGGGACAGATACGCAGTATTTT.

The V and J genes are TRBV18 and TRBJ1-1; the D is unclear. Germline V CDR1 and CDR2: KGHSH, LQKENI. Trimming left V 2 bases short and J 1 base short, with 17 bases between. The CDR3 spans 17 residues. This chain's CDR3 is CASSPGTVGAWNTEAFF. CDR3 coding DNA: TGTGCCAGCTCACCAGGCACTGTCGGAGCCTGGAACACTGAAGCTTTCTTT.

The V call is TRBV7-9, the J call TRBJ1-2; 7 bases map to TRBD1. The V gene's germline CDR1 is SEHNR and CDR2 FQNEAQ (reference sequence). The CDR3 has 13 residues. J gave up 8 bases and V 8 bases, and 11 bases lay outside the gene matches. The CDR3: CASSGARGDGYTF. CDR3 sequence (DNA): TGTGCCAGCTCCGGCGCCAGGGGGGACGGCTACACCTTC.

The CDR3 sequence is CASSPRGSGEQYF. CDR3 in DNA: TGTGCCAGCAGCCCCAGGGGTTCCGGCGAGCAGTACTTC. The chain recombines TRBV7-3 with TRBJ2-7; TRBD1 is a possible D gene (6 bases). CDR3 size: 13 residues. Between the trimmed V and J ends, which lost 5 bases and 6 bases, there was a span of 14 bases. Germline-derived CDR1 and CDR2 are SGHTA and FQGTGA.

The J gene is TRBJ2-1, the V gene TRBV6-5; D remains unclear. In germline, CDR1 is MNHEY, CDR2 SVGAGI. V was cut by 6 bases and J by 2 bases, with 11 bases left in between. This CDR3 has 14 residues. The CDR3 protein is CASSRAPPYNEQFF. DNA of the CDR3: TGTGCCAGCAGCCGAGCGCCACCCTACAATGAGCAGTTCTTC.

V usage is TRBV5-1 and J usage is TRBJ2-1; the match to TRBD2 covers 8 bases. This CDR3 has 15 amino acids. The J segment lost 5 bases and the V segment lost 0 bases, leaving 4 bases of the junction unmatched. Per the germline V gene, CDR1 is SGHRS and CDR2 is YFSETQ. DNA for the CDR3: TGCGCCAGCAGCTTGGAGTTAGCGGGGAACAATGAGCAGTTCTTC. This codes for CASSLELAGNNEQFF.

This rearrangement joins TRBV7-2 to TRBJ2-7; D possibly corresponds to TRBD2 (6 bases). V was pared by 1 base and J by 2 bases, with 12 bases between. The CDR3 is 15 amino acids. CDR1 and CDR2 (germline): SGHTA, FQGNSA. The CDR3 protein is CASSLGGTLAYEQYF. For the CDR3, the DNA is TGTGCCAGCAGCTTAGGAGGGACTCTAGCCTACGAGCAGTACTTC.